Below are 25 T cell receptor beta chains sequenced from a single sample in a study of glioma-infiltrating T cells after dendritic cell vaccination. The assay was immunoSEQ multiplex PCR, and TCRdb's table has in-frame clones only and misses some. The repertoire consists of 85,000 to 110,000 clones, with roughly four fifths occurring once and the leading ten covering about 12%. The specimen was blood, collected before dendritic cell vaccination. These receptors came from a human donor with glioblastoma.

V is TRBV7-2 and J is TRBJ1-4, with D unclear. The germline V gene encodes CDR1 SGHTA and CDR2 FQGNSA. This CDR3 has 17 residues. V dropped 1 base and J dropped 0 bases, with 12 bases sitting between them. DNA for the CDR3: TGTGCCAGCAGCTTAGGGGGAGAGATTACAACTAATGAAAAACTGTTTTTT. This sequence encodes CASSLGGEITTNEKLFF.

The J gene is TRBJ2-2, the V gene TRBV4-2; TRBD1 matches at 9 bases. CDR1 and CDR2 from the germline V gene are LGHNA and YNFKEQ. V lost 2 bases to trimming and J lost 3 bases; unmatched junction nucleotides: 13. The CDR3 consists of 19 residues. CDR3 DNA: TGTGCCAGCAGCCAATCCCCAGAGACAGGGGGGGGGTACACCGGGGAGCTGTTTTTT. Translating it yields CASSQSPETGGGYTGELFF.

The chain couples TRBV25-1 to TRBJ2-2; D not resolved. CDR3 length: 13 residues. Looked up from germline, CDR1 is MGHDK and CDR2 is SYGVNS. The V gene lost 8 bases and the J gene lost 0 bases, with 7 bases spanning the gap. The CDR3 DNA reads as TGTGCCAGCGCACAGCCGAACACCGGGGAGCTGTTTTTT. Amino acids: CASAQPNTGELFF.

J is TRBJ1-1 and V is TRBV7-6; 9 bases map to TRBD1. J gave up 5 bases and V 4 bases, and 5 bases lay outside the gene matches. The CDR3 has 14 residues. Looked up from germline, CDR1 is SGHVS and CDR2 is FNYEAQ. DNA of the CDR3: TGTGCCAGCAGCTCGGGACAGGGTCGGACTGAAGCTTTCTTT. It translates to CASSSGQGRTEAFF.

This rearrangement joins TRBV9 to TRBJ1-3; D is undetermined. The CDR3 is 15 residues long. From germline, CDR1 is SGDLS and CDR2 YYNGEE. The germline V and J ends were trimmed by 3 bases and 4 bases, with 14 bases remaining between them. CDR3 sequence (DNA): TGTGCCAGCAGCGCCCCCCCGGGAAGAGGAAACACCATATATTTT. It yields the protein CASSAPPGRGNTIYF.

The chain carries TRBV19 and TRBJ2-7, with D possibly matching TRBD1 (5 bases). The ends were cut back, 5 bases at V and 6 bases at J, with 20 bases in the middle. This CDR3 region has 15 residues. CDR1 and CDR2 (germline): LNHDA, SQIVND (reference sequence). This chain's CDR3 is CASSPRGARYGEQYF. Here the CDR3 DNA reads TGTGCCAGTAGTCCCCGTGGGGCGCGGTACGGCGAGCAGTACTTC.

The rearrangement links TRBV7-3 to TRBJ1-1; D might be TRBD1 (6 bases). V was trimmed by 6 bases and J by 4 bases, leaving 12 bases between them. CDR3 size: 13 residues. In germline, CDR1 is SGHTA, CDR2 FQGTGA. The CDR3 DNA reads TGTGCCAGCAGTCTCTTAGGGGGCACTGAAGCTTTCTTT. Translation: CASSLLGGTEAFF.

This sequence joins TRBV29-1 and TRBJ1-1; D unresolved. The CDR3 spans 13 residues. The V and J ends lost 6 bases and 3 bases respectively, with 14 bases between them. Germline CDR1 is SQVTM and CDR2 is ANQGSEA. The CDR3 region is CSVASVSDTEAFF. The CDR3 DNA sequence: TGCAGCGTCGCCTCGGTAAGCGACACTGAAGCTTTCTTT.

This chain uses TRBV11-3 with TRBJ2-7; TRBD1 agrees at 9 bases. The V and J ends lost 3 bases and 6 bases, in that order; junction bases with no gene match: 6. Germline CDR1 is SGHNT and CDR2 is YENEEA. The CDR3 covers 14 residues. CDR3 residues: CASSFPGTGSEQYF. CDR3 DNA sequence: TGTGCCAGCAGCTTTCCTGGGACAGGGAGCGAGCAGTACTTC.

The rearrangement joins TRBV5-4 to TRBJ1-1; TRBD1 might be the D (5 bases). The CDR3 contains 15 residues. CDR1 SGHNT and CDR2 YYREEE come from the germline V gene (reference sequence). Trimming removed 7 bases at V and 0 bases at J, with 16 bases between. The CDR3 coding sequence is TGTGCCAGCGGGACGAGGGAGGGGTTGAACACTGAAGCTTTCTTT. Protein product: CASGTREGLNTEAFF.

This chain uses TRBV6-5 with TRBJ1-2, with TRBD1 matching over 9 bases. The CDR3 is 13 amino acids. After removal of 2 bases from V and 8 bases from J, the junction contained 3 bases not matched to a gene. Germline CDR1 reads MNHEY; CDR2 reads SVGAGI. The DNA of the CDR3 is TGTGCCAGCAGTTACACCACAGGGGGCGGCTACACCTTC. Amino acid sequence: CASSYTTGGGYTF.

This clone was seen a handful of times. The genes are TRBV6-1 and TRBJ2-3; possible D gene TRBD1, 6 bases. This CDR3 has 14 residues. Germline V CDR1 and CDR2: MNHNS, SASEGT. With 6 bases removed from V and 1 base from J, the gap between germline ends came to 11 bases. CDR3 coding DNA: TGTGCCAGCAGACAGGGATTGGGCACAGATACGCAGTATTTT. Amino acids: CASRQGLGTDTQYF.

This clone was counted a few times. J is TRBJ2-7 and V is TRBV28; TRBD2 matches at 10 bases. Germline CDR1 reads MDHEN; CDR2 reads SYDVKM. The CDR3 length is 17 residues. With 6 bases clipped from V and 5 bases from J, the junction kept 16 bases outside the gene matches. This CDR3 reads CASSYLTTSGDGDEQYF. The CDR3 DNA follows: TGTGCCAGCAGCTACCTCACTACTAGCGGGGATGGCGACGAGCAGTACTTC.

The CDR3 sequence: CASSNWDRAGGYTF. CDR3 DNA sequence: TGTGCCAGCAGCAATTGGGACAGGGCGGGCGGCTACACCTTC. The V call is TRBV4-2, the J call TRBJ1-2; 9 bases agree with TRBD1. The CDR3 has 14 amino acids. The V gene's germline CDR1 is LGHNA and CDR2 YNFKEQ. V was pared by 5 bases and J by 8 bases, with 9 bases of the junction left unmatched.

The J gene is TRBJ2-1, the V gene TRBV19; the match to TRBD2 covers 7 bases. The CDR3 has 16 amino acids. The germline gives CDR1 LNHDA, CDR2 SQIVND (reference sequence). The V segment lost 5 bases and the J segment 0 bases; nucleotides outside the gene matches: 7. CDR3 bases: TGTGCCAGTAGTCCCCAGCGGGGTTCCTCCTACAATGAGCAGTTCTTC. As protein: CASSPQRGSSYNEQFF.

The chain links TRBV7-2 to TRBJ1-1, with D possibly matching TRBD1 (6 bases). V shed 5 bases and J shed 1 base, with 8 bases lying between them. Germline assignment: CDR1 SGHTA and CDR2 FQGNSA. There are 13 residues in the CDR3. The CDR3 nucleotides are TGTGCCAGCAGCCAACAGGGGAACACTGAAGCTTTCTTT. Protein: CASSQQGNTEAFF.

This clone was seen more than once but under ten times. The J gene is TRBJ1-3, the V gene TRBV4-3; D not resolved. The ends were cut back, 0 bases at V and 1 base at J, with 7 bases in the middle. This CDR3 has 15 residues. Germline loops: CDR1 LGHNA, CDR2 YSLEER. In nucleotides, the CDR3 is TGCGCCAGCAGCCAAGACAGAACATCTGGAAACACCATATATTTT. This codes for CASSQDRTSGNTIYF.

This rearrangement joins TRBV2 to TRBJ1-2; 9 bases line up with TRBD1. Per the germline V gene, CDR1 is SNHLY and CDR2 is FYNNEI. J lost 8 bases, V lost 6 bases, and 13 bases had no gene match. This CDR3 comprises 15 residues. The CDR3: CASRDGTGPTGGYTF. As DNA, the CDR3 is TGTGCCAGCAGGGACGGGACAGGGCCCACTGGCGGCTACACCTTC.

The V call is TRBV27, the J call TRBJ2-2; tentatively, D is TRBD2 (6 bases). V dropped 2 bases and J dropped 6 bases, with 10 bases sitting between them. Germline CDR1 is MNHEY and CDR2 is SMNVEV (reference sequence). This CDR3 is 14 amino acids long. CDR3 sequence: CASSLGGPPGELFF. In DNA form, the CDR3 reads TGTGCCAGCAGTTTAGGAGGGCCCCCCGGGGAGCTGTTTTTT.

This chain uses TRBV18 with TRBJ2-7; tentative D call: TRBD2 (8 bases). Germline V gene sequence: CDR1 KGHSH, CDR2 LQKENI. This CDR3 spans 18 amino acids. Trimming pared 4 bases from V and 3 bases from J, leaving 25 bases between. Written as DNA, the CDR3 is TGTGCCAGCTCACGGGAACAGGGGCCTCTACGGGAGGGCTACGAGCAGTACTTC. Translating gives CASSREQGPLREGYEQYF.

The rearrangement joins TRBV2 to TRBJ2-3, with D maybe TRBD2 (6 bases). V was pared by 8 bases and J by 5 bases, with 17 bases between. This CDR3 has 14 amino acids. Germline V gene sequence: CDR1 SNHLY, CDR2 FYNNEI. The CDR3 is CASYRDFTGDTQYF. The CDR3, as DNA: TGTGCCAGCTACCGGGACTTCACGGGAGATACGCAGTATTTT.

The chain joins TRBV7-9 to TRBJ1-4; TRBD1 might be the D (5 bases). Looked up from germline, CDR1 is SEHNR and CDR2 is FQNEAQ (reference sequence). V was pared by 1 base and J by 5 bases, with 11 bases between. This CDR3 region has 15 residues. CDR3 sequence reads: CASSLGGPGNEKLFF. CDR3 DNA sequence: TGTGCCAGCAGCTTAGGGGGCCCAGGGAATGAAAAACTGTTTTTT. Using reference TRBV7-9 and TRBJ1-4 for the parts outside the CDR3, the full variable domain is DTGVSQNPRHKITKRGQNVTFRCDPISEHNRLYWYRQTLGQGPEFLTYFQNEAQLEKSRLLSDRFSAERPKGSFSTLEIQRTEQGDSAMYLCASSLGGPGNEKLFFGSGTQLSVL.

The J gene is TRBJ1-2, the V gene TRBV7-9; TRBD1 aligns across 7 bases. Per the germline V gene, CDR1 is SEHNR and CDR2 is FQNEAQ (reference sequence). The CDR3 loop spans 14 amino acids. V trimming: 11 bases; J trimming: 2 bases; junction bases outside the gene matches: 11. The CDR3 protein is CAGTTRQGNYGYTF. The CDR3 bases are TGTGCCGGTACTACGAGACAGGGCAACTATGGCTACACCTTC.

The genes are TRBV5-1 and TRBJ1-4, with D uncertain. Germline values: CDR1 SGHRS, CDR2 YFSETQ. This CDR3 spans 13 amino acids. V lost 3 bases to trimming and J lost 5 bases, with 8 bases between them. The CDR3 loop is CASSSGLNEKLFF. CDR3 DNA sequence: TGCGCCAGCAGCTCAGGACTGAATGAAAAACTGTTTTTT.

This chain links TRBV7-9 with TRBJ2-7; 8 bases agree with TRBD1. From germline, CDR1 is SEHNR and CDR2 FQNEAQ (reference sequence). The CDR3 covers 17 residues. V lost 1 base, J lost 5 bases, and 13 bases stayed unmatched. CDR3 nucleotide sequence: TGTGCCAGCAGCTTAGTTCTCTGGACAGGGCGTTATAACGAGCAGTACTTC. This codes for CASSLVLWTGRYNEQYF.